These 31 T cell receptor beta chains were all obtained from the same sample, sequenced in a study of T cells in Graves' hyperthyroidism and ophthalmopathy. Regions amplified from RNA transcripts were the TCR beta CDR3 regions. When the TCR CDR3 underwent first-round RT-PCR, the HTBI primer set was used. TCRdb passed the multiplex PCR reads through MiXCR, listing each CDR3 protein once. Of about 640,000 distinct CDR3 sequences detected, around 20% appear once; the ten largest clones hold over 30%. The sequenced sample consisted of blood. Source of these receptors: a man aged 25-40 years with Graves' ophthalmopathy.

V and J are TRBV4-1 and TRBJ1-2, with 7 bases lining up with TRBD1. There are 15 residues in the CDR3. The trim removed 2 bases at V and 2 bases at J, leaving 5 bases unmatched. Per the germline V gene, CDR1 is MGHRA and CDR2 is YSYEKL. The DNA for the CDR3 is TGCGCCAGCAGCCAACCGACAGGGTCGAACTATGGCTACACCTTC. It yields the protein CASSQPTGSNYGYTF.

Only a few counts were recorded for this clonotype. V usage is TRBV27 and J usage is TRBJ1-1; D is possibly TRBD1 (6 bases). The CDR3 runs to 13 residues. CDR1 MNHEY and CDR2 SMNVEV come from the germline V gene (reference sequence). Deletions cut 10 bases from V and 4 bases from J, with 16 bases between. The CDR3 nucleotides read TGTGCCACCAAGGGGGTCGGTATCACTGAAGCTTTCTTT. As protein: CATKGVGITEAFF.

This clonotype has just a few counts. The CDR3 sequence is CASSFGQGLNEQYF. DNA of the CDR3: TGTGCCAGCAGTTTCGGACAGGGACTGAACGAGCAGTACTTC. The chain links TRBV27 to TRBJ2-7, with 8 bases lining up with TRBD1. From germline, CDR1 is MNHEY and CDR2 SMNVEV (reference sequence). With 3 bases clipped from V and 5 bases from J, the junction kept 6 bases outside the gene matches. This CDR3 is 14 amino acids long.

The CDR3 here is CATSRDRDPGHEQYF. The CDR3 coding sequence is TGTGCCACCAGCAGAGACCGGGACCCAGGCCACGAGCAGTACTTC. The chain joins TRBV15 to TRBJ2-7; either TRBD1 or TRBD2 may supply D (5 bases each). V lost 0 bases and J lost 5, with 14 bases in between. Germline values: CDR1 LNHNV, CDR2 YYDKDF (reference sequence). CDR3 length equals 15 residues.

The gene calls are TRBV27 and TRBJ2-5; D not resolved. Trimming removed 5 bases from V and 5 bases from J, with 15 bases in between. The CDR3 is made up of 14 amino acids. Germline assignment: CDR1 MNHEY and CDR2 SMNVEV (reference sequence). CDR3 DNA sequence: TGTGCCAGCAGTCCGTGGACGACTGGGGAGACCCAGTACTTC. Translated, it gives CASSPWTTGETQYF.

The rearrangement joins TRBV27 to TRBJ2-1; perhaps D is TRBD1 or TRBD2 (5 bases each). Trimming left V 2 bases short and J 0 bases short, with 11 bases between. This CDR3 contains 16 residues. Germline CDR1 is MNHEY and CDR2 is SMNVEV (reference sequence). CDR3: CASSLLGTSSYNEQFF. The DNA for the CDR3 is TGTGCCAGCAGTTTACTGGGGACCTCCTCCTACAATGAGCAGTTCTTC.

The rearrangement links TRBV6-2 or TRBV6-3 to TRBJ2-1; 9 nucleotides line up with TRBD1. V was pared by 7 bases and J by 4 bases, with 11 bases of the junction left unmatched. The CDR3 loop spans 16 amino acids. Germline CDR1 and CDR2: MNHEY and SVGEGT. The chain's CDR3 is CASTMSGQGLYNEQFF. The CDR3 DNA reads as TGTGCCAGCACTATGTCCGGACAGGGGTTGTACAATGAGCAGTTCTTC.

J is TRBJ2-1 and V is TRBV12-3 or TRBV12-4, with 7 bases that match TRBD1. The CDR3 is made up of 15 amino acids. J lost 2 bases, V lost 4 bases, and 5 bases had no gene match. In nucleotides, the CDR3 is TGTGCCAGCAGTTGGGGGACAGCCCCCTACAATGAGCAGTTCTTC. Its protein product is CASSWGTAPYNEQFF.

The J gene is TRBJ1-1, the V gene TRBV20-1; D gene ambiguous. Between the trimmed V and J ends, which lost 2 bases and 5 bases, there was a span of 6 bases. Germline V gene data show CDR1 as DFQATT and CDR2 as SNEGSKA (reference sequence). The CDR3 runs to 11 residues. CDR3 bases: TGCAGTGCTAGATTGGGGACTGAAGCTTTCTTT. Amino acid sequence: CSARLGTEAFF.

There are a few counts of this clonotype. V is TRBV20-1 and J is TRBJ2-5, with D perhaps matching TRBD1 (5 bases). The V gene lost 0 bases and the J gene lost 3 bases, with 14 bases spanning the gap. This CDR3 has 15 residues. CDR1 and CDR2 from the germline V gene are DFQATT and SNEGSKA (reference sequence). CDR3 DNA: TGCAGTGCTAGAGATAGGTCGCCAGGGAAAGAGACCCAGTACTTC. Residues: CSARDRSPGKETQYF.

This sequence joins TRBV6-2 or TRBV6-3 and TRBJ1-5; D not certain. Germline V gene data show CDR1 as MNHEY and CDR2 as SVGEGT. The length of the CDR3 is 14 residues. Deletions cut 5 bases from V and 6 bases from J, with 14 bases between. The CDR3 nucleotides read TGTGCCAGCAGTCCCACGTGGTTAGGTCAGCCCCAGCATTTT. Protein sequence: CASSPTWLGQPQHF.

The V and J genes are TRBV28 and TRBJ1-2, with D tentatively TRBD1 (6 bases). Germline V gene data show CDR1 as MDHEN and CDR2 as SYDVKM. Trimming cost V 7 bases and J 2 bases, with 20 bases left between them. This CDR3 is 16 amino acids long. CDR3: CASNSPRTVGNYGYTF. As DNA, the CDR3 is TGTGCCAGCAATTCACCGCGGACAGTCGGAAACTATGGCTACACCTTC.

This clonotype was seen more than once but under ten times. The chain combines TRBV4-2 with TRBJ2-1, with D possibly TRBD1 on 6 matching bases. Germline V gives CDR1 LGHNA, CDR2 YNFKEQ. V was shortened by 4 bases and J by 4 bases, with 11 bases between the two germline ends. The CDR3 length is 14 residues. The CDR3 DNA reads as TGTGCCAGCAGCCCCCGGACAGAATACAATGAGCAGTTCTTC. Protein: CASSPRTEYNEQFF.

The V and J genes are TRBV9 and TRBJ1-3; D is undetermined. Trimming cost V 4 bases and J 4 bases, with 15 bases left between them. Per germline, CDR1 SGDLS and CDR2 YYNGEE. The CDR3 is made up of 15 amino acids. CDR3 residues: CASSPQSAGGNTIYF. The CDR3 DNA is TGTGCCAGCAGCCCCCAATCGGCGGGAGGAAACACCATATATTTT.

This clonotype turned up a few times. The chain employs TRBV28 and TRBJ1-6; the D is unclear. V was cut by 10 bases and J by 0 bases, with 10 bases left in between. The CDR3 is 14 amino acids. In germline, CDR1 is MDHEN, CDR2 SYDVKM. As DNA, the CDR3 is TGTGCCACCACGGCTAGCTCCTATAATTCACCCCTCCACTTT. This gives the protein CATTASSYNSPLHF.

This chain links TRBV29-1 with TRBJ2-3; D is possibly TRBD2 (5 bases). V lost 4 bases and J lost 4, with 12 bases in between. Germline CDR1 is SQVTM and CDR2 is ANQGSEA. The CDR3 contains 13 residues. The CDR3, as DNA: TGCAGCGTTGTAGCGAGACTATCAGATACGCAGTATTTT. The encoded protein is CSVVARLSDTQYF.

This clonotype was counted at least ten times. This chain joins TRBV4-3 and TRBJ2-3, with TRBD2 identical over 16 bases. The V segment lost 2 bases and the J segment 2 bases; nucleotides outside the gene matches: 4. This CDR3 is built from 18 residues. Germline V lookup: CDR1 LGHNA, CDR2 YSLEER. The CDR3 DNA is TGCGCCAGCAGCCAAATGGGACTAGCGGGAGGGTTCACAGATACGCAGTATTTT. Translated, it gives CASSQMGLAGGFTDTQYF.

This clonotype has a count of ten or more. The chain couples TRBV7-9 to TRBJ2-3, with D perhaps TRBD2 (5 bases). This CDR3 is built from 11 residues. CDR1 is SEHNR, CDR2 FQNEAQ, per germline (reference sequence). Trimming removed 7 bases from V and 5 bases from J, with 7 bases in between. As DNA, the CDR3 is TGTGCCAGCACACTAGGAGATACGCAGTATTTT. Translated, it gives CASTLGDTQYF.

In its sample, this clonotype was seen many times. This chain joins TRBV5-1 and TRBJ2-1, with 9 bases matching TRBD1. Germline assignment: CDR1 SGHRS and CDR2 YFSETQ. The length of the CDR3 is 16 residues. After removal of 5 bases from V and 9 bases from J, the junction contained 15 bases not matched to a gene. CDR3 loop: CASSPTGGAPGVEQFF. The CDR3 DNA is TGCGCCAGCAGTCCAACAGGGGGCGCGCCCGGAGTTGAGCAGTTCTTC.

This clonotype was seen ten or more times. The V gene is TRBV7-2, the J gene TRBJ2-3; D gene ambiguous. The CDR3 covers 15 residues. Trimming cost V 0 bases and J 2 bases, with 9 bases left between them. Germline V CDR1 and CDR2: SGHTA, FQGNSA. CDR3 nucleotide sequence: TGTGCCAGCAGCTTAGCCGGTTTAACCACAGATACGCAGTATTTT. This sequence encodes CASSLAGLTTDTQYF.

This clonotype was counted ten times or more. The chain recombines TRBV12-3 or TRBV12-4 with TRBJ1-1; D gene unclear. Trimming pared 5 bases from V and 4 bases from J, leaving 14 bases between. There are 14 residues in the CDR3. The CDR3 coding sequence is TGTGCCAGCAGTCCCCGGACGGCGGGCACTGAAGCTTTCTTT. Its translation: CASSPRTAGTEAFF.

J is TRBJ1-2 and V is TRBV6-1; 7 bases are shared with TRBD1. CDR1 MNHNS and CDR2 SASEGT come from the germline V gene. CDR3 length: 16 residues. V shed 4 bases, J shed 3 bases, and the junction held 11 bases outside the gene matches. The CDR3 sequence is CASSGDPTGTYYGYTF. The CDR3 nucleotides are TGTGCCAGCAGTGGGGACCCGACAGGGACCTACTATGGCTACACCTTC.

Ten or more counts support this clonotype. This sequence joins TRBV5-6 and TRBJ2-1, with a possible D match to TRBD1 (5 bases). With 3 bases removed from V and 2 bases from J, the gap between germline ends came to 9 bases. This CDR3 has 14 amino acids. Per germline, CDR1 SGHDT and CDR2 YYEEEE. The CDR3 DNA reads as TGTGCCAGCAGCTCCAGGGCTACCTACAATGAGCAGTTCTTC. Its protein is CASSSRATYNEQFF.

The table lists this clonotype with many counts. This chain uses TRBV13 with TRBJ2-7, with D hard to call. The CDR3 contains 14 residues. With 2 bases removed from V and 0 bases from J, the gap between germline ends came to 8 bases. Germline V gene data show CDR1 as PRHDT and CDR2 as FYEKMQ (reference sequence). The chain's CDR3 is CASSLSQNSYEQYF. CDR3 coding DNA: TGTGCCAGCAGCTTAAGTCAGAACTCCTACGAGCAGTACTTC.

This clonotype was observed many times. The V and J genes are TRBV5-1 and TRBJ1-2, with D tentatively TRBD1 (6 bases). V lost 0 bases and J 4 bases, leaving 10 bases between the germline ends. Germline V lookup: CDR1 SGHRS, CDR2 YFSETQ. The CDR3 runs 14 residues. This CDR3 reads CASSLDRAAYGYTF. The CDR3 DNA sequence: TGCGCCAGCAGCTTGGACAGGGCTGCCTATGGCTACACCTTC.

There are a few counts of this clonotype. The genes are TRBV7-3 and TRBJ2-1; 7 bases are shared with TRBD2. In germline, CDR1 is SGHTA, CDR2 FQGTGA. The CDR3 totals 17 residues. The V segment lost 1 base and the J segment 0 bases; nucleotides outside the gene matches: 6. The CDR3 DNA reads as TGTGCCAGCAGCTTAAGGGGGGGGAGGAGCTCCTACAATGAGCAGTTCTTC. This encodes CASSLRGGRSSYNEQFF.

This clonotype was recorded at least ten times. This sequence joins TRBV4-3 and TRBJ2-3, with 9 bases matching TRBD1. In germline, CDR1 is LGHNA, CDR2 YSLEER. V trimming: 0 bases; J trimming: 1 base; junction bases outside the gene matches: 2. This CDR3 has 16 residues. CDR3 region: CASSQDRDRGTDTQYF. As DNA, the CDR3 is TGCGCCAGCAGCCAAGACCGGGACAGGGGCACAGATACGCAGTATTTT.

The gene calls are TRBV30 and TRBJ2-7; 7 bases are shared with TRBD1. V trimming: 4 bases; J trimming: 6 bases; junction bases outside the gene matches: 12. Germline V gene sequence: CDR1 GTSNPN, CDR2 SVGIG (reference sequence). The CDR3 contains 14 residues. Here the CDR3 reads CAWKRQGSSREQYF. In DNA, the CDR3 is TGTGCCTGGAAGAGACAGGGCTCATCCCGCGAGCAGTACTTC.

This clonotype has a count of ten or more. J is TRBJ2-7 and V is TRBV5-1; 9 bases fit TRBD1. This CDR3 has 15 amino acids. Unmatched junction bases numbered 5, after V lost 2 bases and J lost 2 bases. The germline CDR1 and CDR2 sequences are SGHRS and YFSETQ. The CDR3 DNA reads TGCGCCAGCAGCTTTGGGACAGGGAACACCTACGAGCAGTACTTC. It yields the protein CASSFGTGNTYEQYF.

The rearrangement joins TRBV29-1 to TRBJ1-6, with D perhaps TRBD1 (5 bases). The germline V gene has CDR1 SQVTM and CDR2 ANQGSEA. Trimming shortened V by 0 bases and J by 14 bases, and 14 bases separated the two germline ends. CDR3 length equals 13 residues. The CDR3 loop is CSVEDGGDRALHF. The CDR3 coding sequence is TGCAGCGTTGAAGACGGGGGGGATCGAGCCCTCCACTTT. Using reference TRBV29-1 and TRBJ1-6 for the parts outside the CDR3, the full variable domain is SAVISQKPSRDICQRGTSLTIQCQVDSQVTMMFWYRQQPGQSLTLIATANQGSEATYESGFVIDKFPISRPNLTFSTLTVSNMSPEDSSIYLCSVEDGGDRALHFGNGTRLTVT.

There are a few counts of this clonotype. The CDR3 DNA sequence: TGCGCCAGCTCCTGGGAGAGCACAGATACGCAGTATTTT. Its protein is CASSWESTDTQYF. The V call is TRBV5-1, the J call TRBJ2-3; weak D call: TRBD2 (5 bases). Germline-derived CDR1 and CDR2 are SGHRS and YFSETQ. This CDR3 has 13 residues. V was shortened by 7 bases and J by 0 bases, with 9 bases between the two germline ends.